These 16 T cell receptor beta chains came from one sample sequenced in a study of blood T cells in healthy people across ages. Sample-barcoded 5' priming and a J-beta primer mix drove a second PCR of about 7 to 12 cycles. TCRdb independently ran MiXCR on the 5' RACE reads; one entry per CDR3 protein. The table lists 800,000 to 900,000 distinct CDR3 sequences, around two thirds of them singletons. The material sequenced was blood. The receptor source for this set is a man aged 30 to 45 in good health.

The genes are TRBV9 and TRBJ1-6, with D unresolved. Germline CDR1 is SGDLS and CDR2 is YYNGEE. This CDR3 region has 12 residues. Trimming stripped 2 bases from V and 15 bases from J, with 12 bases between. This CDR3 is CASSVNGGVLHF. In DNA form, the CDR3 reads TGTGCCAGCAGCGTCAACGGCGGGGTCCTCCACTTT.

The rearrangement uses TRBV20-1 and TRBJ2-7; D gene unclear. Germline values: CDR1 DFQATT, CDR2 SNEGSKA (reference sequence). Trimming left V 3 bases short and J 1 base short, with 16 bases between. This CDR3 region has 15 residues. CDR3 in DNA: TGCAGTGCTAGGCCCCGGGCCCTCCCGTCCTACGAGCAGTACTTC. Translated, it gives CSARPRALPSYEQYF.

This clonotype was seen a handful of times. The chain employs TRBV15 and TRBJ2-2; 13 nucleotides match TRBD2. With V trimmed by 6 bases and J by 5 bases, 0 bases remained unmatched. CDR1 LNHNV and CDR2 YYDKDF come from the germline V gene (reference sequence). The CDR3 has 14 residues. CDR3 DNA sequence: TGTGCCACCAGACTAGCGGGGGGGACCGGGGAGCTGTTTTTT. Encoded protein: CATRLAGGTGELFF.

This clonotype appeared once. CDR3 amino acids: CASNEWTGGFDTQYF. The DNA for the CDR3 is TGTGCCAGCAATGAGTGGACAGGGGGCTTTGATACGCAGTATTTT. The chain joins TRBV27 to TRBJ2-3; TRBD1 matches at 11 bases. The CDR3 is 15 residues long. V was clipped by 7 bases and J by 6 bases; unmatched bases: 9. Germline assignment: CDR1 MNHEY and CDR2 SMNVEV (reference sequence).

The V and J genes are TRBV9 and TRBJ2-6, with unresolved D. Trimming took 2 bases from V and 2 from J, leaving 5 bases between them. The CDR3 is 14 residues long. CDR1 and CDR2 (germline): SGDLS, YYNGEE. In nucleotides, the CDR3 is TGTGCCAGCAGCGTTGCGACTGGGGCCAACGTCCTGACTTTC. It translates to CASSVATGANVLTF.

This clonotype was detected a few times. The gene calls are TRBV20-1 and TRBJ2-2; TRBD1 aligns across 9 bases. J lost 5 bases, V lost 3 bases, and 4 bases had no gene match. CDR3 length: 14 amino acids. Germline V gene sequence: CDR1 DFQATT, CDR2 SNEGSKA (reference sequence). For the CDR3, the DNA is TGCAGTGCTAGCCGGGACAGGGATACCGGGGAGCTGTTTTTT. It yields the protein CSASRDRDTGELFF.

V usage is TRBV6-2 or TRBV6-3 and J usage is TRBJ2-5; TRBD2 might be the D (6 bases). This CDR3 is 15 amino acids long. Deletions cut 5 bases from V and 1 base from J, with 14 bases between. The germline CDR1 and CDR2 sequences are MNHEY and SVGEGT. This chain's CDR3 is CASSDAVAAQETQYF. The CDR3, as DNA: TGTGCCAGCAGTGACGCGGTAGCGGCCCAAGAGACCCAGTACTTC.

The chain has TRBV28 and TRBJ2-5; 7 bases line up with TRBD2. The tail of the sequence fits TRBJ2-7 better, so the J call may be wrong. In germline, CDR1 is MDHEN, CDR2 SYDVKM. This CDR3 has 14 amino acids. CDR3 nucleotide sequence: TGTGCCAGCAAGGGCACTAGCGAAATCTACGAGCAGTACTTC. This sequence encodes CASKGTSEIYEQYF.

This clonotype came up a few times. J is TRBJ2-1 and V is TRBV6-5; 9 bases align to TRBD1. The length of the CDR3 is 15 residues. Germline V gene data show CDR1 as MNHEY and CDR2 as SVGAGI. The V gene end was trimmed by 6 bases and the J gene end by 7 bases; junction bases not matched to a gene: 10. CDR3 DNA sequence: TGTGCCAGCAGCCTCGGACAGGGGAATTGGAATGAGCAGTTCTTC. This translates into CASSLGQGNWNEQFF.

This chain uses TRBV20-1 with TRBJ2-5; D might be TRBD1 (5 bases). The V end was cut by 3 bases, the J end by 2 bases, with 7 bases between. Germline V CDR1 and CDR2: DFQATT, SNEGSKA (reference sequence). The CDR3 extends over 12 amino acids. CDR3 DNA: TGCAGTGCTAGTCGACAGCAAGAGACCCAGTACTTC. This encodes CSASRQQETQYF.

This clonotype occurred once. The chain uses TRBV5-1 and TRBJ2-1; 15 bases fit TRBD2. Per germline, CDR1 SGHRS and CDR2 YFSETQ. V lost 0 bases to trimming and J lost 10 bases; unmatched junction nucleotides: 8. The CDR3 loop spans 17 amino acids. CDR3 sequence (DNA): TGCGCCAGCAGCTTGGCCGGGACTAGCGGGGGGCGGGGGGAGCAGTTCTTC. Its protein is CASSLAGTSGGRGEQFF.

The chain uses TRBV10-3 and TRBJ2-3, with D possibly TRBD2 on 5 matching bases. V was cut by 4 bases and J by 10 bases, with 15 bases left in between. From germline, CDR1 is ENHRY and CDR2 SYGVKD. The CDR3 sequence is 13 residues long. The CDR3 bases are TGTGCCATCAGTGGGCGGACTGACTGGGCGCAGTATTTT. Its translation: CAISGRTDWAQYF.

This chain links TRBV12-3 or TRBV12-4 with TRBJ2-7; tentatively, D is TRBD2 (6 bases). The CDR3 is made up of 14 amino acids. Trimming left V 8 bases short and J 4 bases short, with 18 bases between. This CDR3 is CASALGGVPYEQYF. The CDR3, as DNA: TGTGCCAGCGCGCTAGGCGGGGTCCCTTACGAGCAGTACTTC.

The gene calls are TRBV4-3 and TRBJ2-7; D perhaps matches TRBD2 (5 bases). The CDR3 has 15 residues. Germline CDR1 reads LGHNA; CDR2 reads YSLEER. V was shortened by 1 base and J by 7 bases, with 17 bases between the two germline ends. This chain's CDR3 is CASSQVGGGFAEQYF. CDR3 DNA: TGCGCCAGCAGCCAAGTAGGAGGCGGGTTCGCTGAGCAGTACTTC.

This clonotype was seen a handful of times. This chain links TRBV29-1 with TRBJ1-2, with TRBD1 matching 11 bases. This CDR3 comprises 18 residues. The germline V gene encodes CDR1 SQVTM and CDR2 ANQGSEA. The junction had 17 bases not matched to a gene; V was cut back by 4 bases and J by 4 bases. The CDR3 nucleotides are TGCAGCGTTGTAAAGAATCCCGGGACAGGGGGTTTCGGCTATGGCTACACCTTC. It yields the protein CSVVKNPGTGGFGYGYTF.

The table lists this clonotype with a few counts. The chain is built from TRBV6-2 or TRBV6-3 and TRBJ2-1; D is perhaps TRBD1 or TRBD2 (5 bases each). CDR3 size: 14 residues. V was cut by 4 bases and J by 4 bases, with 11 bases left in between. Looked up from germline, CDR1 is MNHEY and CDR2 is SVGEGT. CDR3 DNA sequence: TGTGCCAGCAGTTGGACGGGGCTATACAATGAGCAGTTCTTC. As protein: CASSWTGLYNEQFF.